The T cell receptor (beta chain) described here comes from a study of OX40 agonist ivuxolimab in advanced cancers. Study background: Patients received ivuxolimab, an agonistic anti-OX40 (CD134) antibody. Across the patients, intravenous ivuxolimab was delivered every 2 weeks at 0.01 to 10 mg/kg.

Germline V lookup: CDR1 MNHNS, CDR2 SASEGT. The ends were cut back, 2 bases at V and 5 bases at J, with 15 bases in the middle. CDR3 length: 16 residues. Findings and caveats of the study: Researchers report that CD8+ T cells had, on average, more expanded clones than CD4+.

About this clone: What it recognizes is unknown.

Generated by immunoSEQ multiplex PCR, the TCRdb table keeps only in-frame clones and is missing some. The sample has about 79,000 clones; over 80% are singletons. This sequence was found in an adult with an advanced solid tumor such as melanoma, head and neck, liver or kidney cancer. The chain employs TRBV6-1 and TRBJ2-2; D might be TRBD2 (5 bases). The source material was CD4+ or CD8+ T cells sorted from blood, sampled in a trial of the OX40 agonist ivuxolimab. CDR3 coding DNA: TGTGCCAGCAGTGAATTCACCGATCCGGGGACCGGGGAGCTGTTTTTT. It specifies CASSEFTDPGTGELFF.